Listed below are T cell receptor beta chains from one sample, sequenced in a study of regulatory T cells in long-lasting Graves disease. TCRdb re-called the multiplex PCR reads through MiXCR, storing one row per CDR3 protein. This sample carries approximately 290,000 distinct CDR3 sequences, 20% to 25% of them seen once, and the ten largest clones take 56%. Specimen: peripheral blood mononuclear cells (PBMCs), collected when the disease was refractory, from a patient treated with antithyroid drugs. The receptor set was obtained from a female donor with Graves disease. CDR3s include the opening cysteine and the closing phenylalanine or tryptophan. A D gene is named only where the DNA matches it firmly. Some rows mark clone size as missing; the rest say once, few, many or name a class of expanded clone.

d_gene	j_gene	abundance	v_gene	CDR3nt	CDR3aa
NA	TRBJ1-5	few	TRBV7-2	TGTGCCAGCAGCTTACGGGCAGGGCTTACGAGCAATCAGCCCCAGCATTTT	CASSLRAGLTSNQPQHF
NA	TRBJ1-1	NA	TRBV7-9	TGTGCCAGCAGCTTACAGGCCCCAGGCGGGTCTGAAGCTTTCTTT	CASSLQAPGGSEAFF
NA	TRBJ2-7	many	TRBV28	TGTGCCAGCAGTCTGACATACCTCTACGAGCAGTACTTC	CASSLTYLYEQYF
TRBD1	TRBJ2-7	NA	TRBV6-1	TGTGCCAGCAGACGAGGACAGGGGGGTTACTACGAGCAGTACTTC	CASRRGQGGYYEQYF
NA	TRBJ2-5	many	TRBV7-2	TGTGCCAGCAGCCCGGACAGAAGAGGAGAGACCCAGTACTTC	CASSPDRRGETQYF
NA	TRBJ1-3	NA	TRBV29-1	TGCAGCGTTGAATACCTCTCTGGAAACACCATATATTTT	CSVEYLSGNTIYF
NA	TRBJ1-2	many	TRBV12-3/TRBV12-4	TGTGCCAGCAGCCCATTTGCGGGGGTTGGGTATGGCTACACCTTC	CASSPFAGVGYGYTF
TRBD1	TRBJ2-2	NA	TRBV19	TGTGCCAGTAGTAGAAGGCTCCGGGACAGGAACACCGGGGAGCTGTTTTTT	CASSRRLRDRNTGELFF
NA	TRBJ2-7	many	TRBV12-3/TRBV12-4	TGTGCCAGCAGTTTATCCGGCTATATGATATGGGATGGGCACGAGCAGTACTTC	CASSLSGYMIWDGHEQYF
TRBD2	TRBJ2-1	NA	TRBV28	TGTGCCAGCAGTTTATCAGCGGGAGGTTACAATGAGCAGTTCTTC	CASSLSAGGYNEQFF
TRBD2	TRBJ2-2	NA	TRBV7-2	TGTGCCAGCAGCTTAACCGGGAGGTCTTCTACCGGGGAGCTGTTTTTT	CASSLTGRSSTGELFF
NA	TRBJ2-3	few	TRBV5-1	TGCGCCAGCAAGGTCGACAGGAGCACAGATACGCAGTATTTT	CASKVDRSTDTQYF
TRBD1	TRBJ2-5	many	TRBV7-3	TGTGCCAGCAGCTCCAGGGGGCTACTTCAAGAGACCCAGTACTTC	CASSSRGLLQETQYF
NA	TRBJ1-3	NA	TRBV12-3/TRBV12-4	TGTGCCAGCACACAATCGGGAGGCCACCCAATTGCTGGAAACACCATATATTTT	CASTQSGGHPIAGNTIYF
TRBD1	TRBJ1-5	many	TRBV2	TGTGCCAGCAAAACTGGACAGGGATCTTATCAGCCCCAGCATTTT	CASKTGQGSYQPQHF
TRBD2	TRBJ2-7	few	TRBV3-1	TGTGCCAGCAGCCGTCCGGGACTAGCGGGAGTAGGCGAGCAGTACTTC	CASSRPGLAGVGEQYF
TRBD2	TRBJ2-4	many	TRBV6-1	TGTGCCAGCAGTGAACCCACTAGCGGGACTATCGTTGGGGCCAAAAACATTCAGTACTTC	CASSEPTSGTIVGAKNIQYF
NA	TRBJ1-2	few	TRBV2	TGTGCCTCCAACCCGCGACAGGAAAACTATGGCTACACCTTC	CASNPRQENYGYTF
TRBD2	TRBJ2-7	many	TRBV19	TGTGCCAGTAGTGTAGCGGGAGGACCCTCCTACGAGCAGTACTTC	CASSVAGGPSYEQYF
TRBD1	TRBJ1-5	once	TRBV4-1	TGCGCCAGCAGCCAAGGAGCCGGCAAAACAGGGGCTCCGCGCAATCAGCCCCAGCATTTT	CASSQGAGKTGAPRNQPQHF
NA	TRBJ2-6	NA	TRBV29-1	TGCAGCGTTGAAGAACTCCGCTACTCTGGGGCCAACGTCCTGACTTTC	CSVEELRYSGANVLTF
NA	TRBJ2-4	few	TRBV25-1	TGTGCCAGCACCCCAAGGGAGACAAACCTTAACATTCAGTACTTC	CASTPRETNLNIQYF
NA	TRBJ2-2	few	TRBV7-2	TGTGCCAGCAGCTTAGCAAGGCCCTGGAGCAAGGACACCGGGGAGCTGTTTTTT	CASSLARPWSKDTGELFF
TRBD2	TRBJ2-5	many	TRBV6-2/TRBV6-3	TGTGCCAGCAGTTACGGGAGCGGGAGTGGGGGAGAGACCCAGTACTTC	CASSYGSGSGGETQYF
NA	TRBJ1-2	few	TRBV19	TGTGCCAGTACCTCTACAGGGCTTGGCTACACCTTC	CASTSTGLGYTF
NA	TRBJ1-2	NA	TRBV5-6	TGTGCCAGCAGCTTCGGGGGCGAAAGGGGCTACACCTTC	CASSFGGERGYTF
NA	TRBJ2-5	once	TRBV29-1	TGCAGCGTTGAAAGACACCTCCAAGAGACCCAGTACTTC	CSVERHLQETQYF
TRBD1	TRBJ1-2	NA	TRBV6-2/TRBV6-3	TGTGCCAGCAGTTCGACAGGGTCGGATGGCTACACCTTC	CASSSTGSDGYTF
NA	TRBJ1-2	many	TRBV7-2	TGTGCCAGCAGCTTTCCAGGGCGATCCTATGGCTACACCTTC	CASSFPGRSYGYTF
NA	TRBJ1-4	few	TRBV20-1	TGCAGTGCTCCCCCCCCTGGTGGGAAATCCTTTGAAAAACTGTTTTTT	CSAPPPGGKSFEKLFF
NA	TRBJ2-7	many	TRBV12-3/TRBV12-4	TGTGCCAGCAGTTTAGAAGGGGGACTGCTAACCTACGAGCAGTACTTC	CASSLEGGLLTYEQYF
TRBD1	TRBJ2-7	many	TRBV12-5	TGTGCTAGTGGTAACGATCCGGGACAGGGGATTTACTACGAGCAGTACTTC	CASGNDPGQGIYYEQYF